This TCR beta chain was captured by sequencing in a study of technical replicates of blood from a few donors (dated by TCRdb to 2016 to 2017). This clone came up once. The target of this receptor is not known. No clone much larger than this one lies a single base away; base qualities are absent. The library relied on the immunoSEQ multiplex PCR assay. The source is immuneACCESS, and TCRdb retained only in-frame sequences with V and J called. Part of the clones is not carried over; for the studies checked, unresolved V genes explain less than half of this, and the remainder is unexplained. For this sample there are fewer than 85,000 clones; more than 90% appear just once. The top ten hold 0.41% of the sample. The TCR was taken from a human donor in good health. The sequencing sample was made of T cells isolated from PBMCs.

The CDR3 protein is CASSGYRGADYGYTF. The nucleotides are TGTGCCAGCAGTGGGTACAGGGGAGCGGATTATGGCTACACCTTC. This sequence uses TRBV6-1 and TRBJ1-2; 7 nucleotides in the junction match TRBD1. V ends up 4 bases short and J 5 bases short, with an unmatched junction base count of 10. The germline V gene provides CDR1 MNHNS and CDR2 SASEGT. The CDR3 numbers 15 residues from cysteine through phenylalanine. Only the CDR3 part of the read is kept: 45 bases, read in frame from the first base.